Listed here are 11 T cell receptor beta chains from one sample, sequenced in a study of OX40 agonist ivuxolimab in advanced cancers. Libraries were prepared by immunoSEQ multiplex PCR; TCRdb keeps only in-frame clonotypes and omits some of them. The table records some 43,000 clones, 90% to 95% of them present only once. The sample here was CD4+ or CD8+ T cells sorted from blood, taken in a trial of the OX40 agonist ivuxolimab. These receptor sequences come from an adult with an advanced solid tumor such as melanoma, head and neck, liver or kidney cancer.

This rearrangement joins TRBV29-1 to TRBJ2-5; 8 bases match TRBD2. V lost 1 base to trimming and J lost 5 bases; unmatched junction nucleotides: 12. Germline values: CDR1 SQVTM, CDR2 ANQGSEA. The CDR3 is 16 residues long. In DNA form, the CDR3 reads TGCAGCGTTGAAGGTGACCCAGCGGGAGAGGGGGAGACCCAGTACTTC. This encodes CSVEGDPAGEGETQYF.

This clone came up once. The V call is TRBV4-1, the J call TRBJ1-5, with D unclear. CDR1 is MGHRA, CDR2 YSYEKL, per germline. Trimming pared 6 bases from V and 4 bases from J, leaving 13 bases between. This CDR3 is 14 amino acids long. The CDR3 spells CASRPDNGNQPQHF. Here the CDR3 DNA reads TGCGCCAGCAGGCCGGATAACGGGAATCAGCCCCAGCATTTT.

V and J are TRBV28 and TRBJ2-5; TRBD1 agrees at 8 bases. Germline CDR1 reads MDHEN; CDR2 reads SYDVKM. The V segment lost 10 bases and the J segment 0 bases; nucleotides outside the gene matches: 19. The CDR3 runs 18 residues. CDR3 loop: CATSTGTGVLKYQETQYF. The CDR3 bases are TGTGCCACGTCGACCGGGACAGGCGTCCTAAAGTACCAAGAGACCCAGTACTTC. Supplemented by reference TRBV28 and TRBJ2-5, the full variable domain reads DVKVTQSSRYLVKRTGEKVFLECVQDMDHENMFWYRQDPGLGLRLIYFSYDVKMKEKGDIPEGYSVSREKKERFSLILESASTNQTSMYLCATSTGTGVLKYQETQYFGPGTRLLVL.

Here the CDR3 reads CASSKRDYLPFEQYF. CDR3 sequence (DNA): TGTGCCAGCAGTAAAAGGGACTACCTCCCTTTCGAGCAGTACTTC. The J gene is TRBJ2-7, the V gene TRBV28; 7 bases fit TRBD2. CDR1 is MDHEN and CDR2 is SYDVKM in the germline V gene. The ends lost 5 bases at V and 6 bases at J; junction bases unmatched: 13. The length of the CDR3 is 15 residues.

This clone was seen a single time. The gene calls are TRBV11-2 and TRBJ2-4, with D possibly being TRBD2 (6 bases). Trimming removed 5 bases from V and 4 bases from J, with 24 bases in between. In germline, CDR1 is SGHAT, CDR2 FQNNGV. The CDR3 totals 18 residues. The CDR3 DNA follows: TGTGCCAGCAGCCCCCTCCCAGGAGGGTTATTGGCTAAAAACATTCAGTACTTC. It specifies CASSPLPGGLLAKNIQYF.

The J gene is TRBJ2-5, the V gene TRBV4-3; tentatively, D is TRBD2 (6 bases). The J call may be mistaken, given a closer DNA end match to TRBJ2-7. CDR1 LGHNA and CDR2 YSLEER come from the germline V gene. This CDR3 is built from 18 residues. CDR3 amino acids: CASSQAFGLAPGRNEQYF. CDR3 bases: TGCGCCAGCAGCCAAGCGTTCGGTTTGGCCCCTGGGAGGAACGAGCAGTACTTC.

A single count supports this clone. The V and J genes are TRBV6-6 and TRBJ1-4, with D unresolved. With 0 bases removed from V and 8 bases from J, the gap between germline ends came to 7 bases. CDR3 length equals 13 residues. Per germline, CDR1 MNHNY and CDR2 SVGAGI (reference sequence). The CDR3 spells CASSYSKAEKLFF. The CDR3, as DNA: TGTGCCAGCAGTTACTCGAAGGCGGAAAAACTGTTTTTT.

This sequence joins TRBV9 and TRBJ2-5, with 8 bases aligning to TRBD2. Germline trimming cut 1 base from V and 4 bases from J; bases unmatched to any gene: 15. The germline V gene has CDR1 SGDLS and CDR2 YYNGEE. The CDR3 is made up of 18 amino acids. CDR3 region: CASSVMPGVAGRGETQYF. The CDR3 nucleotides are TGTGCCAGCAGCGTAATGCCGGGGGTAGCGGGGAGGGGAGAGACCCAGTACTTC. The variable domain in full, with the rest retrieved from reference TRBV9 and TRBJ2-5, is DSGVTQTPKHLITATGQRVTLRCSPRSGDLSVYWYQQSLDQGLQFLIQYYNGEERAKGNILERFSAQQFPDLHSELNLSSLELGDSALYFCASSVMPGVAGRGETQYFGPGTRLLVL.

The chain recombines TRBV19 with TRBJ1-5, with 8 nucleotides matching TRBD1. This CDR3 is 19 amino acids long. Germline CDR1 LNHDA, CDR2 SQIVND (reference sequence). The V segment lost 4 bases and the J segment 0 bases; nucleotides outside the gene matches: 14. CDR3 region: CASSTPDRAIALSNQPQHF. CDR3 DNA sequence: TGTGCCAGTAGTACTCCGGACAGGGCGATAGCGCTTAGCAATCAGCCCCAGCATTTT.

V is TRBV29-1 and J is TRBJ1-1, with D possibly matching TRBD1 (6 bases). Per the germline V gene, CDR1 is SQVTM and CDR2 is ANQGSEA. The CDR3 consists of 13 residues. Trimming stripped 7 bases from V and 2 bases from J, with 14 bases between. The CDR3 loop is CSALDRLNTEAFF. CDR3 DNA: TGCAGCGCTTTGGACAGATTAAACACTGAAGCTTTCTTT.

The CDR3 reads CASSLYAGSTGELFF. CDR3 sequence (DNA): TGTGCCAGCAGCTTATACGCGGGAAGCACCGGGGAGCTGTTTTTT. This chain uses TRBV11-3 with TRBJ2-2, with D maybe TRBD2 (6 bases). The V end lost 2 bases, the J end lost 4 bases, and 11 bases lay between the germline ends. This CDR3 is 15 amino acids long. From germline, CDR1 is SGHNT and CDR2 YENEEA.